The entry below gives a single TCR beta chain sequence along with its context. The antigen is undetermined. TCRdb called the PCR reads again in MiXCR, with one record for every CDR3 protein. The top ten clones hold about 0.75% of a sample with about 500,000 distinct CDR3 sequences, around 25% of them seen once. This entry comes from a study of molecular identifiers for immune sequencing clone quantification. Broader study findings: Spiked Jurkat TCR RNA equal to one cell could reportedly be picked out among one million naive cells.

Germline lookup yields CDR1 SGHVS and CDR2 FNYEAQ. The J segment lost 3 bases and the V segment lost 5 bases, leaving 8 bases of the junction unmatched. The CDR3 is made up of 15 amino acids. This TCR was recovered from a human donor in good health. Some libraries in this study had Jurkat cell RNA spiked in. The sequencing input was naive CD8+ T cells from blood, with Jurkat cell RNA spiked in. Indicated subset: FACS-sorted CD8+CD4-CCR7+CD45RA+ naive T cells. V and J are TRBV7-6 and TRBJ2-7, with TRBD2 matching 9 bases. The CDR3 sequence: CASSDLSGSFYEQYF. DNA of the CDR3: TGTGCCAGCAGCGACCTTAGCGGGAGTTTCTACGAGCAGTACTTC.